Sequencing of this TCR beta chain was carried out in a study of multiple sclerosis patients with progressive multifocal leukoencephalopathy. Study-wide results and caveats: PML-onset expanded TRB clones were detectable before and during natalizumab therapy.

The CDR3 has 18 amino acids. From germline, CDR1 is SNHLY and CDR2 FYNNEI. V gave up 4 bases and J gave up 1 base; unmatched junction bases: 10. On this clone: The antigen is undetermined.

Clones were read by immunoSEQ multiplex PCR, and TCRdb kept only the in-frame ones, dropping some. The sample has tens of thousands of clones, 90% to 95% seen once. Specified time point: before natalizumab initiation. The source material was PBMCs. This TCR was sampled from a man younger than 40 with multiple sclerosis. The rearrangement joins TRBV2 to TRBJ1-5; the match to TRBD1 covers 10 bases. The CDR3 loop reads CASSGRQGAYNSNQPQHF. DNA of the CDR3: TGTGCCAGCAGTGGTCGACAGGGGGCTTACAACAGCAATCAGCCCCAGCATTTT.